Each of the 11 T cell receptor beta chains below was sequenced from the same sample in a study of shared clonotypes between healthy human individuals. This table comes from immunoSEQ multiplex PCR, and its TCRdb copy is limited to in-frame clones, with some not included. This sample yields about 2 million clones, of which about 95% are seen a single time; around 1.2% belongs to the top ten. Naive CD8 cells comprised CD45RO-negative, CCR7-positively selected cells, excluding terminally differentiated effector memory CD45RA+ cells. Input material: naive CD8+ T cells sorted from blood. These receptors came from a man between 18 and 35 years old in good health.

This chain connects TRBV28 to TRBJ1-5; 7 bases fit TRBD1. After removal of 8 bases from V and 2 bases from J, the junction contained 12 bases not matched to a gene. This CDR3 comprises 16 residues. Per the germline V gene, CDR1 is MDHEN and CDR2 is SYDVKM. In DNA form, the CDR3 reads TGTGCCAGCGCTAGCCCGACAGGGATGGGCAATCAGCCCCAGCATTTT. Its translation is CASASPTGMGNQPQHF.

The J gene is TRBJ1-2, the V gene TRBV6-6; possibly TRBD1 for D (5 bases). This CDR3 is built from 15 residues. Germline V lookup: CDR1 MNHNY, CDR2 SVGAGI (reference sequence). The V gene lost 6 bases and the J gene lost 1 base, with 15 bases spanning the gap. CDR3 nucleotide sequence: TGTGCCAGCAGGGACGCGGCAGGGAATAACTATGGCTACACCTTC. Its translation is CASRDAAGNNYGYTF.

The chain is built from TRBV7-9 and TRBJ2-5; no reliable D call. Per the germline V gene, CDR1 is SEHNR and CDR2 is FQNEAQ (reference sequence). Trimming pared 3 bases from V and 5 bases from J, leaving 7 bases between. The CDR3 has 12 amino acids. The CDR3 DNA reads TGTGCCAGCAGCTTTGCTCAGGAGACCCAGTACTTC. Translating it yields CASSFAQETQYF.

Points on this clone: The sample contains more than one DNA sequence encoding this CDR3. This chain links TRBV29-1 with TRBJ2-7; TRBD2 might be the D (5 bases). Trimming stripped 0 bases from V and 4 bases from J, with 7 bases between. The germline V gene encodes CDR1 SQVTM and CDR2 ANQGSEA. The CDR3 sequence is 12 residues long. In DNA, the CDR3 is TGCAGCGTTGAAGATGGCGGGTACGAGCAGTACTTC. Amino acids: CSVEDGGYEQYF.

This chain links TRBV9 with TRBJ2-7; 8 bases are a match to TRBD2. The CDR3 covers 14 residues. V gave up 4 bases and J gave up 0 bases; unmatched junction bases: 3. CDR1 is SGDLS and CDR2 is YYNGEE in the germline V gene. The CDR3 nucleotides read TGTGCCAGCAGCCCCCGGGGGGGCTCCTACGAGCAGTACTTC. Translation: CASSPRGGSYEQYF.

This chain uses TRBV5-6 with TRBJ2-5; 11 bases are shared with TRBD2. Germline loops: CDR1 SGHDT, CDR2 YYEEEE. This CDR3 comprises 17 residues. Unmatched junction bases numbered 4, after V lost 0 bases and J lost 0 bases. CDR3 residues: CASSLALAGGHQETQYF. The CDR3 nucleotides are TGTGCCAGCAGCTTGGCTCTAGCGGGAGGCCACCAAGAGACCCAGTACTTC.

The V gene is TRBV6-5, the J gene TRBJ2-3; perhaps TRBD1 as D (6 bases). V shed 6 bases and J shed 2 bases, with 12 bases lying between them. This CDR3 is built from 14 residues. The germline gives CDR1 MNHEY, CDR2 SVGAGI. The CDR3 loop is CASRETGSTDTQYF. For the CDR3, the DNA is TGTGCCAGCAGGGAGACAGGTTCCACAGATACGCAGTATTTT.

The rearrangement links TRBV28 to TRBJ2-7, with 7 bases matching TRBD1. Germline CDR1 and CDR2: MDHEN and SYDVKM. CDR3 length: 14 amino acids. V was pared by 1 base and J by 3 bases, with 3 bases of the junction left unmatched. The CDR3 DNA is TGTGCCAGCAGTTTATCGAGACAGGGCTACGAGCAGTACTTC. It specifies CASSLSRQGYEQYF.

The chain uses TRBV7-9 and TRBJ2-7; the D is unclear. V dropped 1 base and J dropped 3 bases, with 7 bases sitting between them. Germline CDR1 SEHNR, CDR2 FQNEAQ (reference sequence). The length of the CDR3 is 13 residues. CDR3 nucleotide sequence: TGTGCCAGCAGCTTAGTTCACAGCTACGAGCAGTACTTC. This translates into CASSLVHSYEQYF.

The genes are TRBV27 and TRBJ1-1; perhaps TRBD1 as D (5 bases). The CDR3 loop spans 13 amino acids. Germline CDR1 MNHEY, CDR2 SMNVEV (reference sequence). V shed 8 bases and J shed 3 bases, with 13 bases lying between them. The CDR3 nucleotides are TGTGCCAGCCGCCGGGGGACGGACACTGAAGCTTTCTTT. It codes for CASRRGTDTEAFF.

The genes are TRBV5-1 and TRBJ1-1; weak D call: TRBD1 (6 bases). Trimming took off 0 bases at V and 1 base at J, with 7 bases between the two ends. The CDR3 is 14 amino acids. The V gene's germline CDR1 is SGHRS and CDR2 YFSETQ. CDR3 loop: CASSLEGENTEAFF. The CDR3, as DNA: TGCGCCAGCAGCTTGGAGGGGGAGAACACTGAAGCTTTCTTT.